The clone carrying this TCR beta chain was seen a few times. The entry originates in a study of post-analysis software for immune sequencing data. The TCR beta cDNA libraries contained unique molecular identifiers. MiXCR, run by TCRdb on the PCR reads, gives a single entry per CDR3 protein. This sample has hundreds of thousands of distinct CDR3 sequences, with roughly 27% found just once. The receptor was isolated from a girl aged 5-17 years with multiple sclerosis. Sequencing was done on a sample of blood.

The CDR3, as DNA: TGCGCCAGCAGCCAAGGGGACAGGGAACAAGAGACCCAGTACTTC. This codes for CASSQGDREQETQYF. The V call is TRBV4-1, the J call TRBJ2-5, with 9 bases aligning to TRBD1. There are 15 residues in the CDR3. In germline, CDR1 is MGHRA, CDR2 YSYEKL. Unmatched junction bases numbered 2, after V lost 1 base and J lost 2 bases.